A single sample gave rise to the 8 T cell receptor beta chains below, sequenced in a study of blood T cell repertoires in COVID-19. Produced via immunoSEQ multiplex PCR; TCRdb's table is partial and in-frame only. Found here are about 330,000 clones, roughly 88% of them singletons; the top ten hold 4%. The sample taken for sequencing was peripheral blood. The origin of the receptors is a woman between 50 and 59 years old with active or convalescent COVID-19.

The J gene is TRBJ2-2, the V gene TRBV30, with D tentatively TRBD2 (5 bases). V was clipped by 3 bases and J by 2 bases, with 10 bases between them. CDR1 is GTSNPN, CDR2 SVGIG, per germline (reference sequence). This CDR3 has 14 residues. The CDR3 loop reads CAWSLSENTGELFF. As DNA, the CDR3 is TGTGCCTGGAGCCTTAGCGAAAACACCGGGGAGCTGTTTTTT.

For this clone: This same CDR3 is encoded by further DNA sequences in the sample. This sequence joins TRBV19 and TRBJ2-7, with 7 bases that match TRBD2. The length of the CDR3 is 13 residues. The germline CDR1 and CDR2 sequences are LNHDA and SQIVND (reference sequence). The junction had 1 base not matched to a gene; V was cut back by 3 bases and J by 2 bases. The CDR3 loop is CASSIGLAYEQYF. DNA for the CDR3: TGTGCCAGTAGTATCGGACTAGCCTACGAGCAGTACTTC.

This chain connects TRBV5-1 to TRBJ2-5; the D gene is possibly TRBD1 (5 bases). V was trimmed by 7 bases and J by 2 bases, leaving 9 bases between them. CDR1 and CDR2 from the germline V gene are SGHRS and YFSETQ. This CDR3 comprises 12 residues. The CDR3 DNA is TGCGCCAGCGCCACAGGACAAGAGACCCAGTACTTC. Translated: CASATGQETQYF. Full variable domain (remainder filled in from reference TRBV5-1 and TRBJ2-5): KAGVTQTPRYLIKTRGQQVTLSCSPISGHRSVSWYQQTPGQGLQFLFEYFSETQRNKGNFPGRFSGRQFSNSRSEMNVSTLELGDSALYLCASATGQETQYFGPGTRLLVL.

V gene TRBV6-2 or TRBV6-3 combines with J gene TRBJ2-2, with a tentative D call TRBD2 (6 bases). V lost 4 bases and J lost 3, with 15 bases in between. Germline CDR1 and CDR2: MNHEY and SVGEGT. CDR3 length: 16 amino acids. CDR3 sequence: CASSSSRREYTGELFF. In DNA, the CDR3 is TGTGCCAGCAGTTCCTCAAGGAGGGAGTACACCGGGGAGCTGTTTTTT.

V and J are TRBV7-9 and TRBJ2-7; D not certain. This CDR3 is 12 amino acids long. Germline CDR1 SEHNR, CDR2 FQNEAQ (reference sequence). Trimming left V 5 bases short and J 3 bases short, with 8 bases between. CDR3 loop: CASSGQDYEQYF. As DNA, the CDR3 is TGTGCCAGCAGCGGGCAGGACTACGAGCAGTACTTC.

The chain carries TRBV30 and TRBJ1-3; D not resolved. This CDR3 is built from 15 residues. V lost 0 bases, J lost 0 bases, and 9 bases lay in between. Per the germline V gene, CDR1 is GTSNPN and CDR2 is SVGIG (reference sequence). The CDR3 sequence: CAWSVPTGSGNTIYF. CDR3 coding DNA: TGTGCCTGGAGTGTCCCCACCGGCTCTGGAAACACCATATATTTT.

The CDR3 nucleotides read TGTGCCACCAGTGACCCCTCCTCACCGGGACTAGGTAATGAGCAGTTCTTC. Its translation is CATSDPSSPGLGNEQFF. V and J are TRBV24-1 and TRBJ2-1; TRBD2 agrees at 8 bases. Germline CDR1 reads KGHDR; CDR2 reads SFDVKD. The junction had 14 bases not matched to a gene; V was cut back by 4 bases and J by 7 bases. The CDR3 length is 17 residues.

This clone was observed once. The gene calls are TRBV9 and TRBJ2-1; D perhaps matches TRBD2 (5 bases). From germline, CDR1 is SGDLS and CDR2 YYNGEE. The CDR3 runs 13 residues. The V end was cut by 0 bases, the J end by 7 bases, with 8 bases between. The CDR3 coding sequence is TGTGCCAGCAGCGTAGTGGGAGAGAATGAGCAGTTCTTC. Translating gives CASSVVGENEQFF.